This T cell receptor beta chain was found in a study of human CD8 memory T cell subsets. The germline gives CDR1 DFQATT, CDR2 SNEGSKA (reference sequence). The CDR3 is 14 amino acids. The TCR beta sequencing libraries came from UMI-labeled 5' RACE. TCRdb re-called the 5' RACE reads and shows each CDR3 protein once, DNA omitted. The data show about 6,000 distinct CDR3 sequences, and the top ten clones hold about 30%. The sequenced sample was CD8+ effector memory T cells (TEM) sorted from PBMCs. Described subset: effector memory CD8 T cells, CCR7- CD45RO+ CD95+. This clonotype was obtained from a human donor in good health. The chain couples TRBV20-1 to TRBJ1-1; there is no DNA to check the TCRdb D call of TRBD1. The CDR3 reads CSARETGLMDEAFF.